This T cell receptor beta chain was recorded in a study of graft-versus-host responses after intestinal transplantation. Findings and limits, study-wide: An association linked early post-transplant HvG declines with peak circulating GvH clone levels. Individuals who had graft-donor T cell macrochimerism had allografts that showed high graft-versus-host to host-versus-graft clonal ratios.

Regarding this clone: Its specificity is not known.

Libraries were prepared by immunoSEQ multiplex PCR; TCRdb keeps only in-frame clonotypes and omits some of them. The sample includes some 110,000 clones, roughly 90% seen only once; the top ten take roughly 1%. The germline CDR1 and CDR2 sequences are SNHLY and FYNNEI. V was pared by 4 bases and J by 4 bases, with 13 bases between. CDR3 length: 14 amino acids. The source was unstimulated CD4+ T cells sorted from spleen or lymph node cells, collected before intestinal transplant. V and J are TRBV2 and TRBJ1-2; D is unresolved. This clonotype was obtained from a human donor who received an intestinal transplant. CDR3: CASSGASRGYGYTF. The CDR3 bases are TGTGCCAGCAGTGGAGCGTCCCGGGGCTATGGCTACACCTTC.